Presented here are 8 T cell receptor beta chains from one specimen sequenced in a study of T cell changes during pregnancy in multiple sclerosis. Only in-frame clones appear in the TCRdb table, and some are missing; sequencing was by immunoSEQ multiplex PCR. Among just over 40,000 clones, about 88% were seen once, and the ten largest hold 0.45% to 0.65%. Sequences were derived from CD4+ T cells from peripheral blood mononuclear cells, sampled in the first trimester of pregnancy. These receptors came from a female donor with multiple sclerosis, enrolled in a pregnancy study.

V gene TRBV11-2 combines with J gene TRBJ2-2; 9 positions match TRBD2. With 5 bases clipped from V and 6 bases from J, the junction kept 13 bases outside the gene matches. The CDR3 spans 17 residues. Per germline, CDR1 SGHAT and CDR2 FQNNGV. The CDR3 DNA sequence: TGTGCCAGCAGCCTTGGGGCAGCGGGGGGCCACTCCGGGGAGCTGTTTTTT. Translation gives CASSLGAAGGHSGELFF.

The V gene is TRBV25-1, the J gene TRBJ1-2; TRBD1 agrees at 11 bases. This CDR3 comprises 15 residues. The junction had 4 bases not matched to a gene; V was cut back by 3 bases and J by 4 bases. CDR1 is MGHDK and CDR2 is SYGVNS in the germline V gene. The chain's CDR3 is CASSDTGQGGYGYTF. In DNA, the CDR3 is TGTGCCAGCAGTGATACGGGACAGGGGGGCTATGGCTACACCTTC.

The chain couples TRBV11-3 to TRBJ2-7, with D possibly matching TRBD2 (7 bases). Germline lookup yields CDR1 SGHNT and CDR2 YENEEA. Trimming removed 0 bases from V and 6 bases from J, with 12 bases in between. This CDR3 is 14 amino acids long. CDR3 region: CASSLDGGASEQYF. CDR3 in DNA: TGTGCCAGCAGCTTAGATGGGGGGGCCTCCGAGCAGTACTTC.

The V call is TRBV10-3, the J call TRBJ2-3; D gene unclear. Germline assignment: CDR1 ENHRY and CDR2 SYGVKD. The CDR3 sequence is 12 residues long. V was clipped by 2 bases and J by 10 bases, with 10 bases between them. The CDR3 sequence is CAISEMAGPQYF. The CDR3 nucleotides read TGTGCCATCAGTGAGATGGCAGGCCCGCAGTATTTT.

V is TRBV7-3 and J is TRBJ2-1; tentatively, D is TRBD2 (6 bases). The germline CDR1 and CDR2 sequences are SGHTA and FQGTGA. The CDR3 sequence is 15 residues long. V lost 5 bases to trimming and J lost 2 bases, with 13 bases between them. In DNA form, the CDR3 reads TGTGCCAGCAGCCAACCGCGGGGAGCCTACAATGAGCAGTTCTTC. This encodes CASSQPRGAYNEQFF.

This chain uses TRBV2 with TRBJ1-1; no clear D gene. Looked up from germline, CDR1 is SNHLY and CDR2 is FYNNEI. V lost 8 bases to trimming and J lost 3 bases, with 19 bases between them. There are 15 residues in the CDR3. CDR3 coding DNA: TGTGCCAGCCCGCGGGGAGCCTCGGAGGACACTGAAGCTTTCTTT. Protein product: CASPRGASEDTEAFF. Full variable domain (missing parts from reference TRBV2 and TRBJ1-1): EPEVTQTPSHQVTQMGQEVILRCVPISNHLYFYWYRQILGQKVEFLVSFYNNEISEKSEIFDDQFSVERPDGSNFTLKIRSTKLEDSAMYFCASPRGASEDTEAFFGQGTRLTVV.

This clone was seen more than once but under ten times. In DNA, the CDR3 is TGTGCCAGCAGCTTTTCACAGGGGATCTCCTACGAGCAGTACTTC. Amino acid sequence: CASSFSQGISYEQYF. The J gene is TRBJ2-7, the V gene TRBV11-2; TRBD1 matches at 7 bases. V was clipped by 3 bases and J by 0 bases; unmatched bases: 5. The germline V gene encodes CDR1 SGHAT and CDR2 FQNNGV. CDR3 length: 15 residues.

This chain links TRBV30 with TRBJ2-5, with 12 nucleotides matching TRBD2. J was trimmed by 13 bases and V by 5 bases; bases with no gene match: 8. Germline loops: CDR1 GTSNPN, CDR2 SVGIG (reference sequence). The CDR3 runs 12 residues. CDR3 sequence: CAWSLAGGPRYF. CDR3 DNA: TGTGCCTGGTCCCTAGCGGGGGGGCCGCGGTACTTC.